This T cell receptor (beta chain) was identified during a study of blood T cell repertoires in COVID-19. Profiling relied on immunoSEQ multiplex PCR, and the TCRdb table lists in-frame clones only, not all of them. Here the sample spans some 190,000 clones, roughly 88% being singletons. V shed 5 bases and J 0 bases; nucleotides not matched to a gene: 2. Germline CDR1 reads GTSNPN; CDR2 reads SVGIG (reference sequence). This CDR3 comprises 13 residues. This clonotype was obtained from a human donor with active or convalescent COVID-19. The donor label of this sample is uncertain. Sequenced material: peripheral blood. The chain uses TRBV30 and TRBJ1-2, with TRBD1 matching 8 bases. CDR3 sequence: CAWGTGSNYGYTF. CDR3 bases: TGTGCCTGGGGGACAGGATCTAACTATGGCTACACCTTC.